Detailed here is one TCR beta chain. Its target is unknown. Quantitative 5'-RACE with molecular barcodes was used to make the TCR beta libraries. One entry per CDR3 protein, called by TCRdb with MiXCR from the 5' RACE reads. The sample includes about 700,000 distinct CDR3 sequences, around 20% seen only once; the top ten take roughly a fifth. The data stem from a study of CD8 T cells in ankylosing spondylitis. Points from the study as a whole: Made up of eight highly homologous variants, a TCR beta motif appeared characteristic of ankylosing spondylitis blood. Disease-linked clones bore a CD8+ phenotype, appearing relatively rarely in peripheral blood. The study looked at matched synovial fluid samples from ankylosing spondylitis patients. Disease-linked clones were reported to be significantly enriched there.

Germline assignment: CDR1 MNHNS and CDR2 SASEGT. V lost 6 bases, J lost 8 bases, and 25 bases lay in between. The CDR3 runs 16 residues. Material: blood, either unsorted or a sorted T cell fraction (not recorded which). The receptor was derived from a male donor with ankylosing spondylitis. The rearrangement links TRBV6-1 to TRBJ1-2; a possible D gene is TRBD1 (6 bases). The CDR3 DNA reads TGTGCCAGCAGCGTAGGTTTAGGCAGGGGAATGCGGGGCTACACCTTC. Translation gives CASSVGLGRGMRGYTF.